A single sample is the source of the 9 T cell receptor beta chains below, sequenced in a study of beta chain features in type 1 diabetes. TCRB transcripts that were expressed got sequenced, as all of the isolated RNA had been reverse transcribed. Sequencing was performed with immunoSEQ multiplex PCR; in TCRdb, only in-frame clones are kept and a portion is missing. The table includes hundreds of thousands of clones, roughly 15% detected once. Sequencing input: naive CD4+ T cells from blood. The receptors were gathered from a man aged 18 to 30 in good health.

The chain combines TRBV6-1 with TRBJ1-1; 7 bases align to TRBD1. Germline V gene data show CDR1 as MNHNS and CDR2 as SASEGT. The junction had 6 bases not matched to a gene; V was cut back by 5 bases and J by 0 bases. This CDR3 has 15 amino acids. The CDR3: CASSRQGLLNTEAFF. The CDR3 DNA follows: TGTGCCAGCAGTCGACAGGGATTGTTGAACACTGAAGCTTTCTTT.

V and J are TRBV28 and TRBJ1-2; the D is unclear. The CDR3 consists of 14 residues. V dropped 1 base and J dropped 3 bases, with 9 bases sitting between them. Germline V CDR1 and CDR2: MDHEN, SYDVKM. CDR3 loop: CASSLSTAYYGYTF. In DNA form, the CDR3 reads TGTGCCAGCAGTTTATCCACAGCTTACTATGGCTACACCTTC.

V usage is TRBV7-9 and J usage is TRBJ1-4; 7 nucleotides align to TRBD1. V trimming: 2 bases; J trimming: 8 bases; junction bases outside the gene matches: 11. Germline CDR1 reads SEHNR; CDR2 reads FQNEAQ (reference sequence). The CDR3 runs to 16 residues. CDR3: CASSLRLRQGEEKLFF. As DNA, the CDR3 is TGTGCCAGCAGCTTAAGGTTACGGCAGGGGGAAGAAAAACTGTTTTTT.

The chain combines TRBV7-2 with TRBJ2-1, with TRBD2 matching over 13 bases. This CDR3 contains 17 residues. Germline lookup yields CDR1 SGHTA and CDR2 FQGNSA. V trimming: 2 bases; J trimming: 7 bases; junction bases outside the gene matches: 8. CDR3 in DNA: TGTGCCAGCAGCTTACCGGGACTAGCGGGGCCCCTTAATGAGCAGTTCTTC. It yields the protein CASSLPGLAGPLNEQFF.

The gene calls are TRBV5-6 and TRBJ2-7, with TRBD1 matching over 9 bases. Germline assignment: CDR1 SGHDT and CDR2 YYEEEE. V dropped 6 bases and J dropped 7; count of bases not matched to a gene: 14. The CDR3 extends over 15 amino acids. The chain's CDR3 is CASTGVGQGGREQYF. The CDR3 coding sequence is TGTGCCAGCACCGGAGTGGGACAGGGAGGTCGTGAGCAGTACTTC.

This sequence joins TRBV19 and TRBJ1-5; 9 nucleotides agree with TRBD1. CDR3 length: 14 residues. V dropped 7 bases and J dropped 4; count of bases not matched to a gene: 5. In germline, CDR1 is LNHDA, CDR2 SQIVND (reference sequence). The CDR3 here is CASNLGQGNQPQHF. CDR3 DNA: TGTGCCAGTAACCTGGGACAGGGTAATCAGCCCCAGCATTTT.

The chain recombines TRBV28 with TRBJ2-3, with 10 bases lining up with TRBD2. This CDR3 spans 17 amino acids. CDR1 MDHEN and CDR2 SYDVKM come from the germline V gene. Trimming at V came to 3 bases and at J to 3 bases, leaving 9 bases not matched to a gene. The CDR3 coding sequence is TGTGCCAGCAGTTTGCCCTATAGCGGGGGGCAGACAGATACGCAGTATTTT. Its protein product is CASSLPYSGGQTDTQYF.

This clone was detected only a few times. V gene TRBV6-5 combines with J gene TRBJ2-3; TRBD2 matches at 13 bases. The germline gives CDR1 MNHEY, CDR2 SVGAGI. CDR3 length equals 13 residues. The junction had 3 bases not matched to a gene; V was cut back by 6 bases and J by 9 bases. CDR3 protein: CASSRGLAGTQYF. CDR3 DNA: TGTGCCAGCAGCCGGGGACTAGCGGGGACGCAGTATTTT.

This clone was counted between two and nine times. The genes are TRBV10-3 and TRBJ2-2, with D perhaps being TRBD1 or TRBD2 (5 bases each). Trimming removed 4 bases at V and 7 bases at J, with 13 bases between. This CDR3 is 14 amino acids long. Per germline, CDR1 ENHRY and CDR2 SYGVKD. The CDR3 here is CAISVWGSSGELFF. DNA of the CDR3: TGTGCCATCAGTGTATGGGGGTCTAGCGGGGAGCTGTTTTTT.